This section outlines one TCR beta chain sequence together with its context. The antigen is undetermined. Trimming cost V 7 bases and J 1 base; bases outside gene matches: 11. Germline V gene sequence: CDR1 SQVTM, CDR2 ANQGSEA. The CDR3 loop spans 15 amino acids. The sample is drawn from a study of T cells in narcolepsy. Points from the study as a whole: Blood of same and different patients, but not healthy controls, reportedly held recurring autoreactive clonotypes.

Using immunoSEQ multiplex PCR, the repertoire was profiled, and TCRdb retains in-frame clones only, with some absent. Of some 30,000 clones listed, approximately 86% are singletons. The sequenced sample was CD45RA- memory CD4+ T cells from PBMCs. This clonotype originated in a human donor with narcolepsy. The chain carries TRBV29-1 and TRBJ2-5; 8 nucleotides agree with TRBD1. In DNA, the CDR3 is TGCAGCGCCAAAAAACAGGGGGAGAGCCAAGAGACCCAGTACTTC. Protein sequence: CSAKKQGESQETQYF.